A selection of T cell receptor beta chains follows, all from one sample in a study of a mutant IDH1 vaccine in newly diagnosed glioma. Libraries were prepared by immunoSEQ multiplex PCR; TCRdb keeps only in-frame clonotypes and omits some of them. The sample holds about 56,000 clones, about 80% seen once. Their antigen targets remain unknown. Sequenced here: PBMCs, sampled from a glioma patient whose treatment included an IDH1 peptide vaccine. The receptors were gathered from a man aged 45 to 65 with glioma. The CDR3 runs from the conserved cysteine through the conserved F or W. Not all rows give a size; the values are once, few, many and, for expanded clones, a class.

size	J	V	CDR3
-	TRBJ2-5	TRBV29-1	CSVVLPPQETQYF
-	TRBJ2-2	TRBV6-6	CASGTSNTGELFF
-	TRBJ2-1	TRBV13	CASSSTGEPYNEQFF
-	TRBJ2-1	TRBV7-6	CASSLLVNEQFF
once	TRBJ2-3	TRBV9	CASSPRQGAEDTQYF
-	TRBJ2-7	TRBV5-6	CASRSGQGIYEQYF
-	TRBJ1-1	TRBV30	CAWSVKKTALNTEAFF
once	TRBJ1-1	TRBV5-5	CASSTGTGRAEAFF
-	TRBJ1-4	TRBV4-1	CASSPQASETNEKLFF
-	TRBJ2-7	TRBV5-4	CASSPGGRGRNEQYF
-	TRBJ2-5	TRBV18	CASSPPKRTGQETQYF
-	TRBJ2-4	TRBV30	CAWTLEGSRGKNIQYF
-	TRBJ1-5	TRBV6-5	CASSPYRSSNQPQHF
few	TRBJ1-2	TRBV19	CASSTTGEVSGYTF
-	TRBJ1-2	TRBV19	CASSIWTGLGYTF
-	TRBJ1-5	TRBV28	CASKGGDNQPQHF
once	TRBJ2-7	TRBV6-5	CASRKLNYEQYF
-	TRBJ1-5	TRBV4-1	CASSQWGVGSNQPQHF
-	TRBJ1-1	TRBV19	CASSLSPGANTEAFF
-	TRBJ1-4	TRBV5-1	CASSLLGQGATNEKLFF
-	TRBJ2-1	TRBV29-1	CSVERGGPGQFF
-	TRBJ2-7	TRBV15	CATSRISGTGSAHEQYF